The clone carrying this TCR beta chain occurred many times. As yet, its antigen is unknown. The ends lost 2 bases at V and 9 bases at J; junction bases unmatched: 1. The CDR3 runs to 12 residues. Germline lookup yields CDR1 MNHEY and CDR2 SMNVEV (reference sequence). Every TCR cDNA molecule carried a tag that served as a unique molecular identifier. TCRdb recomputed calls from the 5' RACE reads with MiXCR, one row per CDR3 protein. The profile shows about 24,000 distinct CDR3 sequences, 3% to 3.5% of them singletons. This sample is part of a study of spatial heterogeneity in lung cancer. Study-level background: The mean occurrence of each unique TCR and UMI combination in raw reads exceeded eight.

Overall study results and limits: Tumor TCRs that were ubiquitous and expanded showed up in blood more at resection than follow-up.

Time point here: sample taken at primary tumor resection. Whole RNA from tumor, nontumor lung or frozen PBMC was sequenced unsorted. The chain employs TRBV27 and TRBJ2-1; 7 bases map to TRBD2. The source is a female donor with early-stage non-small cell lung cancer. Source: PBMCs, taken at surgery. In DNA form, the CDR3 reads TGTGCCAGCAGTTTAGCGGGAGTTGAGCAGTTCTTC. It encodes CASSLAGVEQFF.